Described below is a single TCR beta chain sequence and its context. No antigen is known for it. Base quality data are lacking; no much larger clone is found one base away. The data belong to a study of blood T cell repertoires in COVID-19 (dated by TCRdb to 2019 to 2021). Regarding the study in general: The collaborator samples originated in the United States, Italy and Spain and spanned the acute and convalescent phases of COVID-19. The material from the prospective study consisted of cDNA or gDNA derived from T cells, B-cell-depleted T cells, or PBMCs. The sample metadata nearly always contained a de-identified subject ID, COVID-19 status, age in years and sex. HLA class I and class II types, where available, came from metadata supplied by the sample provider rather than from assay-based typing. The samples were drawn from two sources: the first 160 participants of the ongoing ImmuneRACE study, and 1,000 to 1,500 subjects contributed by 6 global collaborators. Subjects who had been exposed to COVID-19, were actively infected with it, or had recovered from it provided the deeply sampled blood TCRbeta repertoires that made up the dataset. The repertoires were made available in a free public database intended to serve as a resource for research on the immune response to SARS-CoV-2.

CDR1 LNHDA and CDR2 SQIVND were looked up in the germline V gene (reference sequence). The germline V and J ends show losses of 4 bases and 5 bases respectively, and no gene match explains 5 bases of the junction. Including the terminal cysteine and phenylalanine, the CDR3 comprises 14 residues. Only the CDR3 region is kept as DNA, spanning 42 bases read in frame from base 1. Results the study describes overall, beyond this receptor: The quantity of clinical and demographic metadata differed by source and by participant and was supplied without curation.

TCRbeta CDR3 regions were amplified from genomic DNA by means of the immunoSEQ Assay, a bias-controlled multiplex PCR. In the original analysis: The number of nucleated cells in each sample was estimated by amplification of reference gene primers within the assay. To quantify the absolute abundance of each unique TCRbeta CDR3 rearrangement, sequence reads were collapsed and filtered. For each sample, productive Simpson clonality was calculated as the square root of Simpson's diversity index over productive rearrangements. TCRdb took over this immuneACCESS table, retaining in-frame rearrangements with V and J assigned. Such tables are incomplete; in checked studies, under half of the missing clones stem from an unresolved V gene, and the remainder is unexplained. For V, J and clone size, that table is used; D and trimming come from the DNA. Counted in this sample were 100,000 or so clones; 80% to 90% of them appeared once. 9.5% to 10% of the sample rests with the top ten.

Whole blood was collected in K2EDTA tubes by collaborating institutions according to the institutions' own protocols. For TCRbeta analysis, collaborators shipped samples as frozen whole blood, isolated PBMCs, or DNA extracted from either of those sample types. This sequence was found in a middle-aged man with active or convalescent COVID-19. The rearranged segments are TRBV19 and TRBJ2-3, and TRBD2 matches 8 of the central bases. The sequenced material came from peripheral blood. The CDR3 protein is CASSTRGGRDTQYF. Read as DNA, the sequence is TGTGCCAGTAGTACCCGGGGGGGCCGAGATACGCAGTATTTT.